This entry lists 30 T cell receptor beta chains sequenced from one sample in a study of shared clonotypes between healthy human individuals. Sequencing used immunoSEQ multiplex PCR; TCRdb keeps in-frame clones, though not all of them. The sample lists around 440,000 clones; approximately 71% were seen once. The sequenced sample consisted of PBMCs. These TCRs come from a middle-aged woman in good health. Some clones in this sample may be carry-over from other donors' samples.

This clone has just one count. A read error may be the cause here, since a much bigger clone is one base away. This chain links TRBV5-6 with TRBJ1-3; D is undetermined. The germline CDR1 and CDR2 sequences are SGHDT and YYEEEE. There are 12 residues in the CDR3. V lost 0 bases, J lost 2 bases, and 0 bases lay in between. The CDR3 nucleotides are TGTGCCAGCAGCTTGGCTGGAAACACCATATATTTT. Its translation is CASSLAGNTIYF.

This chain joins TRBV19 and TRBJ2-7; D possibly corresponds to TRBD1 (6 bases). Trimming removed 6 bases at V and 0 bases at J, with 9 bases between. Germline V gene sequence: CDR1 LNHDA, CDR2 SQIVND (reference sequence). CDR3 length equals 13 residues. CDR3 in DNA: TGTGCCAGTAGCGCAGGGGTCTCCTACGAGCAGTACTTC. It translates to CASSAGVSYEQYF.

Comments on this clone: This sequence is one base from a far larger clone and is likely a read error. The J gene is TRBJ2-5, the V gene TRBV7-9; 10 nucleotides match TRBD1. The DNA end favors TRBJ2-7, so the J call may be wrong. The CDR3 covers 16 residues. Germline CDR1 reads SEHNR; CDR2 reads FQNEAQ (reference sequence). This CDR3 reads CASSLELGQGSHEQYF. The CDR3 DNA is TGTGCCAGCAGCTTAGAACTGGGACAGGGGTCCCACGAGCAGTACTTC.

The V gene is TRBV6-6, the J gene TRBJ1-5, with D perhaps matching TRBD1 (5 bases). This CDR3 is 14 amino acids long. CDR1 is MNHNY and CDR2 is SVGAGI in the germline V gene (reference sequence). The V gene lost 6 bases and the J gene lost 5 bases, with 14 bases spanning the gap. The CDR3 loop is CASSRQWPDQPQHF. In DNA form, the CDR3 reads TGTGCCAGCAGCAGACAGTGGCCAGATCAGCCCCAGCATTTT.

J is TRBJ2-3 and V is TRBV5-6; possible D gene TRBD2, 6 bases. V shed 4 bases and J shed 1 base, with 16 bases lying between them. Germline values: CDR1 SGHDT, CDR2 YYEEEE. The CDR3 is 16 residues long. For the CDR3, the DNA is TGTGCCAGCAGCCCCCGTAGCGGAAGAGGCACAGATACGCAGTATTTT. Translation gives CASSPRSGRGTDTQYF.

In its sample, this clone was seen a few times. The chain uses TRBV7-7 and TRBJ2-1; weak D call: TRBD2 (6 bases). The V end lost 5 bases, the J end lost 4 bases, and 15 bases lay between the germline ends. Germline V gene sequence: CDR1 SSHAT, CDR2 FNYEAQ (reference sequence). This CDR3 region has 15 residues. The CDR3 sequence: CASSKRVGSYNEQFF. CDR3 coding DNA: TGTGCCAGCAGCAAGCGGGTGGGGAGTTACAATGAGCAGTTCTTC.

The J gene is TRBJ1-4, the V gene TRBV29-1, with D perhaps TRBD1 (5 bases). The CDR3 loop spans 13 amino acids. V shed 5 bases and J shed 8 bases, with 15 bases lying between them. Germline V gene lookup returns CDR1 SQVTM and CDR2 ANQGSEA. The CDR3, as DNA: TGCAGCGTTAATAGGGGCCGGGGAGAAAAACTGTTTTTT. This codes for CSVNRGRGEKLFF. Full variable domain (missing parts from reference TRBV29-1 and TRBJ1-4): SAVISQKPSRDICQRGTSLTIQCQVDSQVTMMFWYRQQPGQSLTLIATANQGSEATYESGFVIDKFPISRPNLTFSTLTVSNMSPEDSSIYLCSVNRGRGEKLFFGSGTQLSVL.

This rearrangement joins TRBV10-3 to TRBJ1-1; 7 nucleotides line up with TRBD1. This CDR3 region has 16 residues. The V gene end was trimmed by 6 bases and the J gene end by 3 bases; junction bases not matched to a gene: 13. CDR1 and CDR2 (germline): ENHRY, SYGVKD. This CDR3 is CAIRVQTGTADTEAFF. CDR3 DNA: TGTGCCATCAGAGTCCAGACCGGGACAGCTGACACTGAAGCTTTCTTT.

The chain links TRBV10-3 to TRBJ2-3, with D perhaps TRBD1 (6 bases). Trimming pared 4 bases from V and 4 bases from J, leaving 15 bases between. Germline V gene sequence: CDR1 ENHRY, CDR2 SYGVKD. The length of the CDR3 is 15 residues. As DNA, the CDR3 is TGTGCCATCAGTGCCGGGACACGGGCTCCAGATACGCAGTATTTT. Its translation: CAISAGTRAPDTQYF.

This clone was recorded once. The rearrangement links TRBV7-9 to TRBJ2-7; D assignment may be TRBD1 or TRBD2 (5 bases each). This CDR3 is built from 13 residues. Germline CDR1 is SEHNR and CDR2 is FQNEAQ (reference sequence). V shed 4 bases and J shed 5 bases, with 12 bases lying between them. The CDR3, as DNA: TGTGCCAGCAGCTCCGGGACGTTGAACGAGCAGTACTTC. It specifies CASSSGTLNEQYF.

This sequence joins TRBV5-4 and TRBJ1-2; a possible D gene is TRBD1 (6 bases). Germline CDR1 reads SGHNT; CDR2 reads YYREEE (reference sequence). V was clipped by 6 bases and J by 2 bases, with 17 bases between them. The CDR3 covers 15 residues. CDR3 nucleotides: TGTGCCAGCACCAGCCCGGGGGGGCCCAACTATGGCTACACCTTC. It encodes CASTSPGGPNYGYTF. Filled out from reference TRBV5-4 and TRBJ1-2, the complete variable domain reads ETGVTQSPTHLIKTRGQQVTLRCSSQSGHNTVSWYQQALGQGPQFIFQYYREEENGRGNFPPRFSGLQFPNYSSELNVNALELDDSALYLCASTSPGGPNYGYTFGSGTRLTVV.

The V call is TRBV5-1, the J call TRBJ2-2; D may be TRBD1 or TRBD2 (5 bases each). In germline, CDR1 is SGHRS, CDR2 YFSETQ. The length of the CDR3 is 15 residues. V was shortened by 4 bases and J by 2 bases, with 12 bases between the two germline ends. The CDR3 spells CASSGWDGNTGELFF. The CDR3, as DNA: TGCGCCAGCAGCGGCTGGGACGGCAACACCGGGGAGCTGTTTTTT.

The chain is built from TRBV29-1 and TRBJ2-7, with 9 bases aligning to TRBD2. Trimming at V came to 3 bases and at J to 4 bases, leaving 7 bases not matched to a gene. The germline gives CDR1 SQVTM, CDR2 ANQGSEA. The CDR3 spans 14 residues. CDR3 nucleotide sequence: TGCAGCGTTGAGATCCCGGGACTAGCATACGAGCAGTACTTC. Its protein is CSVEIPGLAYEQYF.

The genes are TRBV7-8 and TRBJ2-1; TRBD2 is a possible D gene (5 bases). The CDR3 spans 16 residues. Trimming shortened V by 1 base and J by 9 bases, and 19 bases separated the two germline ends. Germline CDR1 reads SGHVS; CDR2 reads FQNEAQ. DNA for the CDR3: TGTGCCAGCAGCTTAGAAGGTGTTGGGCTAGCTGGTGAGCAGTTCTTC. Its protein product is CASSLEGVGLAGEQFF.

The chain is built from TRBV11-2 and TRBJ2-7, with TRBD1 matching 8 bases. Germline V gives CDR1 SGHAT, CDR2 FQNNGV. This CDR3 has 13 residues. Trimming at V came to 5 bases and at J to 5 bases, leaving 5 bases not matched to a gene. DNA for the CDR3: TGTGCCAGCAGCCGGACAGGGCTCCACGAGCAGTACTTC. Encoded protein: CASSRTGLHEQYF.

V gene TRBV7-2 combines with J gene TRBJ1-1; 8 bases are shared with TRBD1. V was pared by 5 bases and J by 5 bases, with 10 bases of the junction left unmatched. Per germline, CDR1 SGHTA and CDR2 FQGNSA. CDR3 length: 15 residues. The CDR3 sequence: CASSRRQGAETEAFF. The CDR3 coding sequence is TGTGCCAGCAGCAGACGTCAGGGGGCGGAGACTGAAGCTTTCTTT.

In this sample, this clone turned up a few times. The chain combines TRBV30 with TRBJ1-4; D remains unclear. V was clipped by 5 bases and J by 0 bases, with 10 bases between them. The germline CDR1 and CDR2 sequences are GTSNPN and SVGIG (reference sequence). This CDR3 is built from 14 residues. The CDR3 spells CAWEGSATNEKLFF. The DNA for the CDR3 is TGTGCCTGGGAGGGATCTGCAACTAATGAAAAACTGTTTTTT.

The chain combines TRBV7-9 with TRBJ2-5; no clear D gene. This CDR3 has 13 residues. Trimming cost V 0 bases and J 5 bases, with 7 bases left between them. The V gene's germline CDR1 is SEHNR and CDR2 FQNEAQ (reference sequence). This CDR3 is CASSLAASETQYF. Written as DNA, the CDR3 is TGTGCCAGCAGCTTAGCGGCGAGCGAGACCCAGTACTTC.

This clone was recorded a few times. The V gene is TRBV7-2, the J gene TRBJ1-5, with D unresolved. The CDR3 is made up of 14 amino acids. Trimming cost V 5 bases and J 1 base, with 9 bases left between them. Germline V lookup: CDR1 SGHTA, CDR2 FQGNSA. CDR3 amino acids: CASSRDWSNQPQHF. CDR3 DNA: TGTGCCAGCAGCCGCGACTGGAGCAATCAGCCCCAGCATTTT.

The rearrangement links TRBV29-1 to TRBJ2-2, with a weak D call TRBD1 (5 bases). The CDR3 contains 14 residues. Trimming shortened V by 4 bases and J by 5 bases, and 14 bases separated the two germline ends. Germline-derived CDR1 and CDR2 are SQVTM and ANQGSEA. CDR3 protein: CSVGARQMTGELFF. The CDR3 DNA reads as TGCAGCGTTGGGGCGAGACAGATGACCGGGGAGCTGTTTTTT.

The chain combines TRBV15 with TRBJ1-2; tentative D call: TRBD1 (5 bases). Germline CDR1 reads LNHNV; CDR2 reads YYDKDF (reference sequence). V was trimmed by 4 bases and J by 7 bases, leaving 19 bases between them. CDR3 size: 15 residues. The CDR3: CATSNNKGLRGGYTF. CDR3 DNA sequence: TGTGCCACCAGCAACAATAAGGGCTTGAGGGGTGGCTACACCTTC. Full variable domain (rest looked up from reference TRBV15 and TRBJ1-2): DAMVIQNPRYQVTQFGKPVTLSCSQTLNHNVMYWYQQKSSQAPKLLFHYYDKDFNNEADTPDNFQSRRPNTSFCFLDIRSPGLGDTAMYLCATSNNKGLRGGYTFGSGTRLTVV.

With respect to this clone: A single base is all that separates this from a far larger clone, so a read error is likely. The chain links TRBV10-3 to TRBJ2-7, with D perhaps assigned TRBD1 or TRBD2 (5 bases each). Germline CDR1 and CDR2: ENHRY and SYGVKD. The CDR3 loop spans 15 amino acids. CDR3 protein: CVISESPGTSYEQYF. DNA of the CDR3: TGTGTCATCAGTGAGTCGCCCGGGACCTCCTACGAGCAGTACTTC.

This clone was seen once. The chain joins TRBV6-4 to TRBJ2-2; 14 nucleotides match TRBD2. The germline V gene has CDR1 MRHNA and CDR2 SNTAGT. This CDR3 has 16 residues. V gave up 7 bases and J gave up 3 bases; unmatched junction bases: 4. As DNA, the CDR3 is TGTGCCAGCAAGGGACTAGCGGGAGCCGACACCGGGGAGCTGTTTTTT. It yields the protein CASKGLAGADTGELFF.

A note on this clone: The identical CDR3 is also encoded by other nucleotide sequences in the sample. The chain links TRBV5-4 to TRBJ2-7; D is possibly TRBD1 or TRBD2 (6 bases each). The germline V gene encodes CDR1 SGHNT and CDR2 YYREEE (reference sequence). The CDR3 has 13 amino acids. Trimming shortened V by 4 bases and J by 4 bases, and 12 bases separated the two germline ends. CDR3 DNA sequence: TGTGCCAGCAGCCGGGGGCAGAATTACGAGCAGTACTTC. This codes for CASSRGQNYEQYF.

V usage is TRBV4-2 and J usage is TRBJ2-1; 7 bases match TRBD2. This CDR3 comprises 14 residues. V lost 0 bases to trimming and J lost 9 bases; unmatched junction nucleotides: 5. Germline CDR1 and CDR2: LGHNA and YNFKEQ. The CDR3 spells CASSQDLLAGEQFF. CDR3 bases: TGTGCCAGCAGCCAAGATCTATTAGCGGGTGAGCAGTTCTTC.

The V and J genes are TRBV30 and TRBJ2-1, with 8 positions matching TRBD2. The CDR3 totals 15 residues. Germline V gene data show CDR1 as GTSNPN and CDR2 as SVGIG (reference sequence). Losses at the gene ends were 3 bases for V and 2 bases for J; bases not matched to a gene: 6. The CDR3 sequence is CAWRGAGAPYNEQFF. In DNA form, the CDR3 reads TGTGCCTGGAGGGGAGCGGGAGCGCCCTACAATGAGCAGTTCTTC. The full variable domain, rest sourced from reference TRBV30 and TRBJ2-1, is SQTIHQWPATLVQPVGSPLSLECTVEGTSNPNLYWYRQAAGRGLQLLFYSVGIGQISSEVPQNLSASRPQDRQFILSSKKLLLSDSGFYLCAWRGAGAPYNEQFFGPGTRLTVL.

The chain combines TRBV27 with TRBJ2-7; no definite D call. CDR1 MNHEY and CDR2 SMNVEV come from the germline V gene (reference sequence). CDR3 length: 13 residues. V lost 3 bases to trimming and J lost 7 bases, with 13 bases between them. CDR3 nucleotides: TGTGCCAGCAGTTTTAAAACACGGTTGGAGCAGTACTTC. Translated, it gives CASSFKTRLEQYF.

With regard to this clone: This specimen includes other DNA sequences encoding the same CDR3. V is TRBV5-4 and J is TRBJ2-3, with 15 bases fitting TRBD2. J gave up 2 bases and V 4 bases, and 2 bases lay outside the gene matches. The CDR3 extends over 16 amino acids. The germline CDR1 and CDR2 sequences are SGHNT and YYREEE (reference sequence). The DNA of the CDR3 is TGTGCCAGCAGCCGGACTAGCGGGAGGGACACAGATACGCAGTATTTT. Translating it yields CASSRTSGRDTDTQYF.

The chain is built from TRBV27 and TRBJ2-2; unclear D gene. V shed 6 bases and J shed 1 base, with 21 bases lying between them. The CDR3 is made up of 18 amino acids. Germline CDR1 reads MNHEY; CDR2 reads SMNVEV (reference sequence). This chain's CDR3 is CASSRRRTEILNTGELFF. For the CDR3, the DNA is TGTGCCAGCAGCCGCAGACGGACCGAAATTCTGAACACCGGGGAGCTGTTTTTT.

This chain uses TRBV18 with TRBJ1-3; 8 bases match TRBD1. The CDR3 length is 16 residues. The germline V gene encodes CDR1 KGHSH and CDR2 LQKENI. J gave up 1 base and V 4 bases, and 6 bases lay outside the gene matches. CDR3 sequence reads: CASSQTGTGSGNTIYF. CDR3 coding DNA: TGTGCCAGCTCACAAACCGGGACAGGTTCTGGAAACACCATATATTTT.